This TCR beta chain was captured in a study of blood T cell repertoires in COVID-19. Across the whole study: Samples came from the United States, Italy and Spain, spanning acute and convalescent COVID-19. The analysed material was cDNA or gDNA that came from T cells, B-cell-depleted T cells, or PBMCs.

Per the study methods: Estimation of nucleated cell counts was performed using reference gene primer amplification. Some clones are missing from TCRdb's copy, which holds only in-frame ones; the method was immunoSEQ multiplex PCR. V and J calls and clone size come straight from that table; D and trimming were deduced from the DNA. The profile shows 250,000 or so clones, 86% of them singletons. The sequenced material came from peripheral blood. This TCR was sampled from a young woman with active or convalescent COVID-19.

The CDR3 here is CASSVGGSPRINYGYTF. For the CDR3, the DNA is TGTGCCAGCAGCGTAGGAGGAAGTCCAAGGATTAACTATGGCTACACCTTC. The chain uses TRBV9 and TRBJ1-2; D gene uncertain. This CDR3 contains 17 residues. The germline V gene has CDR1 SGDLS and CDR2 YYNGEE. Trimming stripped 0 bases from V and 1 base from J, with 16 bases between.